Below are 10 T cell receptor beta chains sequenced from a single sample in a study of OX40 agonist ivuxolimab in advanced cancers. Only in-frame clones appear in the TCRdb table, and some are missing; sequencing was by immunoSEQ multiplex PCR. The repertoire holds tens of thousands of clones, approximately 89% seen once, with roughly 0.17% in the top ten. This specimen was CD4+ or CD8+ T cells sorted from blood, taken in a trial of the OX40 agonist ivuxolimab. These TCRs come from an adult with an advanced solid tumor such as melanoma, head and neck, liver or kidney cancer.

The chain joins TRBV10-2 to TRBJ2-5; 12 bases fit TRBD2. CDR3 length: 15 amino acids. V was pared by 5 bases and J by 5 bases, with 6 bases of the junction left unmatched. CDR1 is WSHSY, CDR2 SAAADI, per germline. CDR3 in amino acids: CASSIQTSGSETQYF. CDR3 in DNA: TGCGCCAGCAGTATACAGACTAGCGGGAGTGAGACCCAGTACTTC.

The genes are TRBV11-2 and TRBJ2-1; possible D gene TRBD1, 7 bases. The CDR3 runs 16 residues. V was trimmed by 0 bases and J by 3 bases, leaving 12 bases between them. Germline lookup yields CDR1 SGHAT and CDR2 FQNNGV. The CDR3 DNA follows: TGTGCCAGCAGCTTAGATCCCCAGGGGGGCTACAATGAGCAGTTCTTC. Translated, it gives CASSLDPQGGYNEQFF. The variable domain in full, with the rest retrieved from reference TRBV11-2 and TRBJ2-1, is EAGVAQSPRYKIIEKRQSVAFWCNPISGHATLYWYQQILGQGPKLLIQFQNNGVVDDSQLPKDRFSAERLKGVDSTLKIQPAKLEDSAVYLCASSLDPQGGYNEQFFGPGTRLTVL.

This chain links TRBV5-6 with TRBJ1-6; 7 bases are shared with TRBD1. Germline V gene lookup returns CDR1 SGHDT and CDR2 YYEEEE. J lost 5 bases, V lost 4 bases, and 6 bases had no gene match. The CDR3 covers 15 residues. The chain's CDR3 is CASSGRQGNNSPLHF. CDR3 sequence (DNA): TGTGCCAGCAGCGGAAGACAGGGAAATAATTCACCCCTCCACTTT.

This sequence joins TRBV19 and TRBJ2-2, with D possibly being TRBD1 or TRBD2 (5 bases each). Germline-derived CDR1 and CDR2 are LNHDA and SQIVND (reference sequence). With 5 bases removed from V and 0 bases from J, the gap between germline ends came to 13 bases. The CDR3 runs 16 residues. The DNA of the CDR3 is TGTGCCAGTAGTGTAACCGGGGCCGCGAACACCGGGGAGCTGTTTTTT. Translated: CASSVTGAANTGELFF. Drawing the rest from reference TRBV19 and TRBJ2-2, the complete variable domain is DGGITQSPKYLFRKEGQNVTLSCEQNLNHDAMYWYRQDPGQGLRLIYYSQIVNDFQKGDIAEGYSVSREKKESFPLTVTSAQKNPTAFYLCASSVTGAANTGELFFGEGSRLTVL.

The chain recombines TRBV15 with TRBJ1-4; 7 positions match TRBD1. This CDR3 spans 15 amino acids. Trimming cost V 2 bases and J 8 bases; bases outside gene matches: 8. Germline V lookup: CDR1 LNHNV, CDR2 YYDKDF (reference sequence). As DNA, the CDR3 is TGTGCCACCAGCAGACTCCGGGACAGCGGGGAAAAACTGTTTTTT. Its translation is CATSRLRDSGEKLFF.

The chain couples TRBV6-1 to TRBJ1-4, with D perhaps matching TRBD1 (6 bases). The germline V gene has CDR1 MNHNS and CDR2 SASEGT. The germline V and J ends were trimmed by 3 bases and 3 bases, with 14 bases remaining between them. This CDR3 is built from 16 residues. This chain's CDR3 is CASSDIGGLPNEKLFF. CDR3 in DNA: TGTGCCAGCAGTGATATAGGGGGGCTTCCTAATGAAAAACTGTTTTTT.

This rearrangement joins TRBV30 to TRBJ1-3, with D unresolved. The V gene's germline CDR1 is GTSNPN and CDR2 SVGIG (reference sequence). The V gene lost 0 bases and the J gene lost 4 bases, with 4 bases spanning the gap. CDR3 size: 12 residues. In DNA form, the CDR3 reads TGTGCCTGGAGTGTAAGCGGAAACACCATATATTTT. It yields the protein CAWSVSGNTIYF.

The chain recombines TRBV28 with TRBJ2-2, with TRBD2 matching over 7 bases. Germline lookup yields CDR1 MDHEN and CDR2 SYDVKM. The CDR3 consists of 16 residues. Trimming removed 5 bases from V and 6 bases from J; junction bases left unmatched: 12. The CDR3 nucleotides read TGTGCCAGCAGTCCGCCCCCGGGCGGGGGAGCCGGGGAGCTGTTTTTT. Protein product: CASSPPPGGGAGELFF.

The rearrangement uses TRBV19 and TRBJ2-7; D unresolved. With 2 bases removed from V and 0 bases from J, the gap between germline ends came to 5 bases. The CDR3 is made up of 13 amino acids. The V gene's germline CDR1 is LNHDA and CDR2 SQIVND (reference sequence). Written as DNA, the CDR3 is TGTGCCAGTAGTATAACCCTCTCCTACGAGCAGTACTTC. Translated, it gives CASSITLSYEQYF.

CDR3 loop: CASSFAGAPSTEAFF. The CDR3, as DNA: TGTGCCAGCAGTTTTGCGGGGGCCCCGAGCACTGAAGCTTTCTTT. The chain joins TRBV28 to TRBJ1-1; maybe TRBD1 (6 bases). The CDR3 runs to 15 residues. Trimming cost V 3 bases and J 4 bases, with 15 bases left between them. Looked up from germline, CDR1 is MDHEN and CDR2 is SYDVKM.